The rows below give T cell receptor beta chains drawn from one sample of a study of blood T cells in healthy people across ages. A single record per CDR3 protein comes from TCRdb applying MiXCR to the 5' RACE reads. The sample lists some 1.5 million distinct CDR3 sequences; 28% were seen once. The sample consisted of blood. These receptors were obtained from a woman aged 25 to 39 in good health. CDR3s include the opening cysteine and the closing phenylalanine or tryptophan. A D gene is named only where the DNA matches it firmly. Clone size appears in some rows only: once, few, many, or a class for an expanded clone.

>-|TRBV3-1|TRBJ2-3|-
TGTGCCAGCAGCCAAGACGTCGGGACCCGTACAGATACGCAGTATTTT
CASSQDVGTRTDTQYF
>-|TRBV28|TRBJ2-1|-
TGTGCCAGCAGTCCTGCGGGGTGTGGGGCCTATGAGCAGTTCTTC
CASSPAGCGAYEQFF
>TRBD1|TRBV5-1|TRBJ2-2|-
TGCGCCAGCAGCCCGACAGGGGGCGGCCTCACCGGGGAGCTGTTTTTT
CASSPTGGGLTGELFF
>-|TRBV5-1|TRBJ1-1|few
TGCGCCAGCAGCTTGGCCGCTGGGGTCCCAACTGAAGCTTTCTTT
CASSLAAGVPTEAFF
>TRBD2|TRBV5-1|TRBJ2-5|-
TGCGCCAGCGCCTCCGACCCGATGAGCGGGGGGGAGACCCAGTACTTC
CASASDPMSGGETQYF
>-|TRBV5-1|TRBJ2-1|-
TGCGCCAGCAGCTTGGTCGTAGGGTTGGCGTACAGTGAGCAGTTCTTC
CASSLVVGLAYSEQFF
>TRBD1|TRBV7-9|TRBJ1-1|few
TGTGCCAGCAGCCTACAGGGGGCGAGTGACAGTGAAGCTTTCTTT
CASSLQGASDSEAFF
>-|TRBV7-3|TRBJ2-1|-
TGTGCCAGCAGCTTAACGTCAACTAGGATCCGTGAGCAGTTCTTC
CASSLTSTRIREQFF
>-|TRBV7-2|TRBJ2-1|few
TGTGCCAGCAGCTTAGCGCTACGGGATGAGCAGTTCTTC
CASSLALRDEQFF
>TRBD2|TRBV5-1|TRBJ2-1|-
TGCGCCAGCAGCTTAACTAGCGGGAGCATCAATGAGCAGTTCTTC
CASSLTSGSINEQFF
>-|TRBV7-8|TRBJ1-5|-
TGTGCCAGCAGCTTTCTTGGAAGGGATAGCAATCAGCCCCAGCATTTT
CASSFLGRDSNQPQHF
>TRBD2|TRBV5-1|TRBJ2-1|-
TGCGCCAGCAGCGGCCTGACTAGCGGGGGGGCTAATGAGCAGTTCTTC
CASSGLTSGGANEQFF
>TRBD2|TRBV20-1|TRBJ2-1|few
TGCAGTGCTAGAGATCTTAGAGGGACTAGCGGGGGGGATGAGCAGTTCTTC
CSARDLRGTSGGDEQFF
>-|TRBV5-1|TRBJ2-5|-
TGCGCCAGCAGCGGGCAGGACGGAGACCAAGAGACCCAGTACTTC
CASSGQDGDQETQYF
>-|TRBV5-1|TRBJ1-2|many
TGCGCCAGCAGCCCCGCGTTAATGGGTGCCAACTATGGCTACACCTTC
CASSPALMGANYGYTF
>-|TRBV15|TRBJ2-4|many
TGTGCCACCAGCAGAGGACAGACAAACATTCAGTACTTC
CATSRGQTNIQYF
>TRBD1|TRBV7-2|TRBJ1-1|-
TGTGCCAGCAGCTTAGACCAGGGGGTGAACACTGAAGCTTTCTTT
CASSLDQGVNTEAFF
>-|TRBV30|TRBJ2-1|few
TGTGCCTGGAGGGCTGACGGCAGGGCTGAAAATGAGCAGTTCTTC
CAWRADGRAENEQFF
>TRBD2|TRBV7-2|TRBJ2-3|-
TGTGCCAGCAGCTTAGGGACCCTAGCGGACACAGATACGCAGTATTTT
CASSLGTLADTDTQYF
>-|TRBV12-3/TRBV12-4|TRBJ2-7|many
TGTGCCAGCAGCCTGAGGCGGGAACACGAGCAGTACTTC
CASSLRREHEQYF
>-|TRBV5-1|TRBJ1-6|many
TGCGCCAGCAGCTTGTCCGGGCGGGATTCACCCCTCCACTTT
CASSLSGRDSPLHF
>TRBD2|TRBV2|TRBJ2-1|few
TGTGCCACCATTCGGGGACTAAGAGACAATGAGCAGTTCTTC
CATIRGLRDNEQFF
>-|TRBV29-1|TRBJ1-1|-
TGCAGCGTGCCAGGGCTGAACACTGAAGCTTTCTTT
CSVPGLNTEAFF
>-|TRBV30|TRBJ2-3|few
TGTGCCTGGAGCCCCTCGGGACTCACAGATACGCAGTATTTT
CAWSPSGLTDTQYF
>-|TRBV2|TRBJ2-1|many
TGTGCCAGCAGTCTCGCCAGCTCCTACAATGAGCAGTTCTTC
CASSLASSYNEQFF
>TRBD1|TRBV14|TRBJ2-7|few
TGTGCCAGCAGCCGATCAAGGGACAGCTACGAGCAGTACTTC
CASSRSRDSYEQYF
>-|TRBV5-1|TRBJ2-4|many
TGCGCCAGCAGCTTGGCCAACATTCAGTACTTC
CASSLANIQYF
>-|TRBV6-5|TRBJ2-7|many
TGTGCCAGCAGTTACTCCCGGGTGGGGAGAATGGGAGGCGAGCAGTACTTC
CASSYSRVGRMGGEQYF
>TRBD1|TRBV18|TRBJ2-5|-
TGTGCCAGCTCAGCAAGGGGGCCGGGAGAGACCCAGTACTTC
CASSARGPGETQYF
>-|TRBV28|TRBJ2-5|many
TGTGCCAGCAGTTTCTTGACATCCCAGACCCAGTACTTC
CASSFLTSQTQYF
>-|TRBV30|TRBJ2-6|-
TGTGCCTGGAGTTTCATGTACAGGGCCCCCGTCCTGACTTTC
CAWSFMYRAPVLTF
>-|TRBV6-6|TRBJ1-3|-
TGTGCCAGCAGTTACGGGGGGGACTCTGGAAACACCGTATATTTT
CASSYGGDSGNTVYF
>-|TRBV9|TRBJ2-4|-
TGTGCCAGCAGCGTACTAACAGCCGACCAGCAGTACTTC
CASSVLTADQQYF
>-|TRBV18|TRBJ2-2|-
TGTGCCAGCTCACCGGAATACTTCTTCACCGGGGAGCTGTTTTTT
CASSPEYFFTGELFF
>-|TRBV20-1|TRBJ1-1|-
TGCAGTGCTGCTAAACGGGTTCCCTCCGAAGCTTTCTTT
CSAAKRVPSEAFF
>-|TRBV3-1|TRBJ1-2|-
TGTGCCAGCAGCCAAGATCTTTTCGGCGACCGGGGGAATGGCTACACCTTC
CASSQDLFGDRGNGYTF
>-|TRBV3-1|TRBJ2-4|-
TGTGCCAGCAGCCAAGTTGGGGCCACAGAGCAGTACTTC
CASSQVGATEQYF
>-|TRBV28|TRBJ1-2|few
TGTGCCAGCAGATCATTTGATGGTCGACAGACCTATGGCTACACCTTC
CASRSFDGRQTYGYTF
>TRBD2|TRBV28|TRBJ2-7|many
TGTGCCAGCGGCGGGGGGTACGAGCAGTACTTC
CASGGGYEQYF
>TRBD1|TRBV7-9|TRBJ1-2|-
TGTGCCAGCAGCGGTGGGTTGCAGGGGGGAAACTATGGCTACACCTTC
CASSGGLQGGNYGYTF
>-|TRBV5-1|TRBJ2-6|few
TGCGCCAGCAGCTTGGGACAGTTAAATGGGGCCAACGTCCTGACTTTC
CASSLGQLNGANVLTF
>-|TRBV7-2|TRBJ1-5|many
TGTGCCAGCAGCTTAGTAGTAAGGAGCAATCAGCCCCAGCATTTT
CASSLVVRSNQPQHF
>-|TRBV5-1|TRBJ1-2|-
TGCGCCAGCAGCTTGGATAGGGCGGCTGGCTATGGCTACACCTTC
CASSLDRAAGYGYTF
>-|TRBV27|TRBJ2-5|many
TGTGCCAGCAGTTCAACCGGGTTAAAAGAGACCCAGTACTTC
CASSSTGLKETQYF
>TRBD1|TRBV11-2|TRBJ2-1|-
TGTGCCAGCAGCCCAGGGGGAATTATTAGCAATGAGCAGTTCTTC
CASSPGGIISNEQFF
>-|TRBV29-1|TRBJ2-1|few
TGCAGCGCTTCCACCGGGACACTTGGGTACAATGAGCAGTTCTTC
CSASTGTLGYNEQFF
>TRBD1|TRBV20-1|TRBJ1-2|-
TGCAGTGCTAACGGACAGGACTATGGCTACACCTTC
CSANGQDYGYTF
>-|TRBV3-1|TRBJ2-6|-
TGTGCCAGCGGCATTAGCTGGGGCGCCTCTGGGGCCAACGTCCTGACTTTC
CASGISWGASGANVLTF
>-|TRBV3-1|TRBJ2-1|few
TGTGCCAGCAGCCAAGGTCCTCCAGCAGTCCAGTTCTTC
CASSQGPPAVQFF
>-|TRBV29-1|TRBJ1-5|once
TGCAGCGTTGAAGATCATGGGGGAGATAGCAATCAGCCCCAGCATTTT
CSVEDHGGDSNQPQHF
>TRBD1|TRBV5-1|TRBJ1-1|-
TGCGCCACCCGACCATCCGGGACAGGATACACTGAAGCTTTCTTT
CATRPSGTGYTEAFF
>-|TRBV30|TRBJ1-2|few
TGTGCCTGGAGTGGATCAGGGCTGTCAGGCTACACCTTC
CAWSGSGLSGYTF
>TRBD2|TRBV29-1|TRBJ2-1|many
TGCAGCGTTAGCGGGGCCCTCCGATACTACAATGAGCAGTTCTTC
CSVSGALRYYNEQFF
>-|TRBV29-1|TRBJ1-2|few
TGCAGCATTACCTTCATTGGGGGGGGTAACTATGGCTACACCTTC
CSITFIGGGNYGYTF
>-|TRBV7-2|TRBJ2-1|-
TGTGCCAGCAGCCCCCGGTTGGAGGGTGAGCAGTTCTTC
CASSPRLEGEQFF